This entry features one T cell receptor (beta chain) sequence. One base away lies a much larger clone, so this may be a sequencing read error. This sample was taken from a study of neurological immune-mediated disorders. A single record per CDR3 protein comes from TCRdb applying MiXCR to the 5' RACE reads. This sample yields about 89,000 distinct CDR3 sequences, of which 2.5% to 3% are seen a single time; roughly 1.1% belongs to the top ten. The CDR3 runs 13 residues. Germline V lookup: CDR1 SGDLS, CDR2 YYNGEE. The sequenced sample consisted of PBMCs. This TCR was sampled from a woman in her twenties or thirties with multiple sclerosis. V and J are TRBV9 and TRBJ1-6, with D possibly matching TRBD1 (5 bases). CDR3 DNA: TGTGCCAGCAGCACTGAGGGGAATTCACCCCTCAACTTT. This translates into CASSTEGNSPLNF.